Presented here are 2 T cell receptor beta chains from one specimen sequenced in a study of T cell changes during pregnancy in multiple sclerosis. Sequencing used immunoSEQ multiplex PCR; TCRdb keeps in-frame clones, though not all of them. This sample has almost 50,000 clones, with around 92% found just once. The material was peripheral blood, obtained after pregnancy. These receptors all come from a female donor with multiple sclerosis, enrolled in a pregnancy study.

This clone appeared a few times. The chain links TRBV14 to TRBJ1-1; no definite D call. Germline CDR1 is SGHDN and CDR2 is FVKESK. This CDR3 spans 11 amino acids. Trimming took 2 bases from V and 11 from J, leaving 9 bases between them. The DNA of the CDR3 is TGTGCCAGCAGCCAAACTGCCGGGGCTTTCTTT. Amino acid sequence: CASSQTAGAFF.

The V gene is TRBV27, the J gene TRBJ1-2; D gene unclear. The CDR3 sequence is 14 residues long. The germline CDR1 and CDR2 sequences are MNHEY and SMNVEV (reference sequence). The germline V and J ends were trimmed by 2 bases and 8 bases, with 15 bases remaining between them. The CDR3 DNA reads TGTGCCAGCAGTTTAGGTCCAGGTTTCGTCGGCTACACCTTC. Translated: CASSLGPGFVGYTF.